This T cell receptor beta chain was documented in a study of T cell repertoires in cytomegalovirus infection. Study-wide results and limits: HLA-C-restricted CMV clonotypes gave the most frequent clonotype in two of eight donors.

Germline lookup yields CDR1 MGHRA and CDR2 YSYEKL. Between the trimmed V and J ends, which lost 0 bases and 7 bases, there was a span of 16 bases. The CDR3 consists of 17 residues. TCRdb re-called the reads through MiXCR, storing one row per CDR3 protein. Among approximately 260,000 distinct CDR3 sequences listed, 20% to 25% were seen once. This clonotype was detected many times. Its antigen is not known. The material sequenced was cultured PBMCs, taken from culture after CMV antigen stimulation. This chain connects TRBV4-1 to TRBJ1-6; TRBD1 might be the D (6 bases). The receptor was derived from a human donor in good health (CMV status not recorded). Some clones in this sample may be carry-over from other donors' samples. This chain's CDR3 is CASSQDRGGARNSPLHF. CDR3 nucleotide sequence: TGCGCCAGCAGCCAAGATAGGGGGGGGGCGAGGAATTCACCCCTCCACTTT.